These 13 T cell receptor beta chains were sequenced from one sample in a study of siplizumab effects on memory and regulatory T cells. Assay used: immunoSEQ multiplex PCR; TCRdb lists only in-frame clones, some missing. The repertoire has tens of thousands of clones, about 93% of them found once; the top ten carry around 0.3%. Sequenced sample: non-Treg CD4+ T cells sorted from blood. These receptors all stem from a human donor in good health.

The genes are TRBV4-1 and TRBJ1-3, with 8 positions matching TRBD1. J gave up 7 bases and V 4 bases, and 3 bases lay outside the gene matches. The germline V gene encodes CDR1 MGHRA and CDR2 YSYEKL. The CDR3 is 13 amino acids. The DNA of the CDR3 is TGCGCCAGCAGCCCGACAGGGGTGAACACCATATATTTT. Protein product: CASSPTGVNTIYF.

The CDR3 reads CASSPGQGYGYTF. CDR3 sequence (DNA): TGTGCCAGCAGCCCGGGACAGGGCTATGGCTACACCTTC. The chain recombines TRBV5-5 with TRBJ1-2; 9 bases map to TRBD1. CDR1 is SGHKS and CDR2 is YYEKEE in the germline V gene (reference sequence). V trimming: 4 bases; J trimming: 4 bases; junction bases outside the gene matches: 2. The CDR3 sequence is 13 residues long.

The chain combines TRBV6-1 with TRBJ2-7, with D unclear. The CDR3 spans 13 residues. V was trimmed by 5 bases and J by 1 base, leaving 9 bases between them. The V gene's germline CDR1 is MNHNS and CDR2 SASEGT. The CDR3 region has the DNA TGTGCCAGCAGTCGAATGGGATCCTACGAGCAGTACTTC. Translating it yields CASSRMGSYEQYF.

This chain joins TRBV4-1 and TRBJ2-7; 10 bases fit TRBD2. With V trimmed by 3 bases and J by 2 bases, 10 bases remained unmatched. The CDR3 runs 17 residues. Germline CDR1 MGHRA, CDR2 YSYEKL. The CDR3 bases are TGCGCCAGCAGCCAGGACCCTAGCGGGAGAACGACCTACGAGCAGTACTTC. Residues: CASSQDPSGRTTYEQYF.

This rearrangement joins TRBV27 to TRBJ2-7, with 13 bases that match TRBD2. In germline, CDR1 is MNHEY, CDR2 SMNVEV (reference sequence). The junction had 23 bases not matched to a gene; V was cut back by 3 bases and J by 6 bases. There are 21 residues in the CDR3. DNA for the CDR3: TGTGCCAGCAGTTTTTGGTCGAAGCGACCGGGACTAGCGGGACATTGGGGCGAGCAGTACTTC. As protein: CASSFWSKRPGLAGHWGEQYF.

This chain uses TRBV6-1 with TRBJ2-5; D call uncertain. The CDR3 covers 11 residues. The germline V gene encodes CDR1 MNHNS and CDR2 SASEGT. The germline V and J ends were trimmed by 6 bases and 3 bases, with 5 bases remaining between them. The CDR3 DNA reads TGTGCCAGCAGGTTGGAAGAGACCCAGTACTTC. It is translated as CASRLEETQYF.

The CDR3 sequence is CASSLGGEAYGYTF. The DNA of the CDR3 is TGCGCCAGCAGCTTGGGAGGGGAGGCCTATGGCTACACCTTC. V and J are TRBV5-1 and TRBJ1-2, with D possibly matching TRBD1 (5 bases). V lost 0 bases and J 4 bases, leaving 10 bases between the germline ends. The CDR3 spans 14 residues. Germline V lookup: CDR1 SGHRS, CDR2 YFSETQ.

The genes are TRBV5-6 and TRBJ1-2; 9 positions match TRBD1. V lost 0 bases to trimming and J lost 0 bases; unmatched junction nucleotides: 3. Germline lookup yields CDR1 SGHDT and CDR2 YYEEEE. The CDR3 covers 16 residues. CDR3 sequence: CASSLAGDRANYGYTF. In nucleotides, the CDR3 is TGTGCCAGCAGCTTGGCGGGGGACAGGGCTAACTATGGCTACACCTTC.

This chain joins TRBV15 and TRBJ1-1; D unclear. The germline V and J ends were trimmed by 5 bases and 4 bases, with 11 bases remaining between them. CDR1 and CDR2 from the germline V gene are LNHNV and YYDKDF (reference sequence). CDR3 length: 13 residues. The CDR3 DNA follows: TGTGCCACCAGCGCAAGAAGGGTCACTGAAGCTTTCTTT. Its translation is CATSARRVTEAFF.

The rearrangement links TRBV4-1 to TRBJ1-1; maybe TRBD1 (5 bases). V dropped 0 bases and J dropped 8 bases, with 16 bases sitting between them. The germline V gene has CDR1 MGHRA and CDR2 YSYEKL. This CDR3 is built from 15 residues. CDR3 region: CASSQDLWGTVEAFF. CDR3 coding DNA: TGCGCCAGCAGCCAAGATTTGTGGGGGACGGTAGAAGCTTTCTTT.

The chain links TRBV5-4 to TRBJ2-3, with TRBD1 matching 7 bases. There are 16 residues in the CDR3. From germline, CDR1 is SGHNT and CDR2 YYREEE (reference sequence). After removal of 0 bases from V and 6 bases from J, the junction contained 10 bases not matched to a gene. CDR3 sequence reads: CASSLALGYRGDTQYF. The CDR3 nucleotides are TGTGCCAGCAGCTTGGCCCTCGGGTACAGGGGCGATACGCAGTATTTT.

The CDR3 DNA reads TGTGCCAGCACCATCAGGGCTGGGGCCAACGTCCTGACTTTC. Translated: CASTIRAGANVLTF. V usage is TRBV7-8 and J usage is TRBJ2-6, with a weak D call TRBD1 (5 bases). The CDR3 loop spans 14 amino acids. CDR1 and CDR2 from the germline V gene are SGHVS and FQNEAQ. V was cut by 7 bases and J by 2 bases, with 9 bases left in between. The variable domain in full, completed from reference TRBV7-8 and TRBJ2-6, reads GAGVSQSPRYKVAKRGQDVALRCDPISGHVSLFWYQQALGQGPEFLTYFQNEAQLDKSGLPSDRFFAERPEGSVSTLKIQRTQQEDSAVYLCASTIRAGANVLTFGAGSRLTVL.

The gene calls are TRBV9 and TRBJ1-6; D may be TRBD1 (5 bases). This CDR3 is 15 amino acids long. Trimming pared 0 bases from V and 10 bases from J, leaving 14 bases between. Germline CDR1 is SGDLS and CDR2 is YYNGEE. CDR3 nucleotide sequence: TGTGCCAGCAGCGTAGTAGGGGTAGGCGAATCACCCCTCCACTTT. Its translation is CASSVVGVGESPLHF.